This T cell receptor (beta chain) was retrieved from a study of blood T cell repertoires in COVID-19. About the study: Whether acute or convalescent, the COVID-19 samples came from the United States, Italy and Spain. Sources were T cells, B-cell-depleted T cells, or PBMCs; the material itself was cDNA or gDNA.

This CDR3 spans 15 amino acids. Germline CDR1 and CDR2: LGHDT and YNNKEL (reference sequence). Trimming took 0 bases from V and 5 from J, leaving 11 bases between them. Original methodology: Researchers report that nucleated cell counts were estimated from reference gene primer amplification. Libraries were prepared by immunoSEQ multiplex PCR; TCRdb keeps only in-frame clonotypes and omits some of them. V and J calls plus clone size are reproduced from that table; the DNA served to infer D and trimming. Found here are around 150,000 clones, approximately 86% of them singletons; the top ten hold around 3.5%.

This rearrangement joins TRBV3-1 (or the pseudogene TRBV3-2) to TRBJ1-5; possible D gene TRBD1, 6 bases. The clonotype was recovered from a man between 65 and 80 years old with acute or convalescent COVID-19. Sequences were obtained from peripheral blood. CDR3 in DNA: TGTGCCAGCAGCCAAGACGGGACACAGTATCAGCCCCAGCATTTT. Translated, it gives CASSQDGTQYQPQHF.